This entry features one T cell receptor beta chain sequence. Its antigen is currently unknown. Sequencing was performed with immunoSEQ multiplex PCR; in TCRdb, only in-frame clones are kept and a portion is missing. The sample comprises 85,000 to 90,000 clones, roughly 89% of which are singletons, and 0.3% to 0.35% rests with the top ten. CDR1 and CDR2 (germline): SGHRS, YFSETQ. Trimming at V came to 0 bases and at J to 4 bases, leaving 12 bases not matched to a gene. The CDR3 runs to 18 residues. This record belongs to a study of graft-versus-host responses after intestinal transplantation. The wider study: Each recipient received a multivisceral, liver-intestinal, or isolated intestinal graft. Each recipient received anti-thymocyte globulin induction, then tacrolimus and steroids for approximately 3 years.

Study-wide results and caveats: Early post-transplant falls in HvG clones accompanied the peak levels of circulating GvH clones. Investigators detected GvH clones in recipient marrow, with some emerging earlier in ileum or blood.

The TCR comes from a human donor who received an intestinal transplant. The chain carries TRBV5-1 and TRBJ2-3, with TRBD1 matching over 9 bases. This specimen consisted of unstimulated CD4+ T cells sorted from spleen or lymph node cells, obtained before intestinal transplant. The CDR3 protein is CASSLEPGQGVIPDTQYF. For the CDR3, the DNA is TGCGCCAGCAGCTTGGAACCGGGACAGGGAGTAATTCCAGATACGCAGTATTTT.